A selection of T cell receptor beta chains follows, all from one sample in a study of cytomegalovirus exposure and HLA in healthy donors. Libraries were prepared by immunoSEQ multiplex PCR; TCRdb keeps only in-frame clonotypes and omits some of them. This sample's clone table lists approximately 37,000 clones. The specimen was PBMCs. The receptors shown here come from a human donor in good health. Both conserved end residues are part of each CDR3. Each record gives: D gene, J gene, clone size, V gene, CDR3 protein, CDR3 DNA. The D gene is left open where the match is weak. Not every row has a clone size; where given, it reads once, few, many or a size class.

TRBD1,TRBJ1-2,NA,TRBV28,CASVPGQGVGYTF,TGTGCCAGCGTCCCGGGACAGGGAGTTGGCTACACCTTC
TRBD1,TRBJ2-6,NA,TRBV6-5,CASSWDRGNGANVLTF,TGTGCCAGCAGTTGGGACAGAGGGAATGGGGCCAACGTCCTGACTTTC
NA,TRBJ1-1,NA,TRBV1,CTSSQGVLNTEAFF,TGCACCAGCAGCCAAGGAGTGTTGAACACTGAAGCTTTCTTT
NA,TRBJ2-1,NA,TRBV11-3,CASSLDAGIYNEQFF,TGTGCCAGCAGCTTAGACGCAGGGATCTACAATGAGCAGTTCTTC
NA,TRBJ1-1,NA,TRBV2,CASIDSNLNTEAFF,TGTGCCAGCATAGACAGTAACCTGAACACTGAAGCTTTCTTT
NA,TRBJ2-7,NA,TRBV1,CTSSQGRDRGGEQYF,TGCACCAGCAGCCAAGGGAGGGACAGGGGGGGCGAGCAGTACTTC
NA,TRBJ2-7,NA,TRBV28,CASSLRSGAYEQYF,TGTGCCAGCAGTTTACGGTCAGGGGCCTACGAGCAGTACTTC
TRBD1,TRBJ2-7,NA,TRBV23-1,CASSQGTGGFTYEQYF,TGCGCCAGCAGTCAAGGGACAGGGGGGTTTACCTACGAGCAGTACTTC
NA,TRBJ1-1,NA,TRBV2,CASSMDTTEAFF,TGTGCCAGCAGCATGGACACCACTGAAGCTTTCTTT
NA,TRBJ2-5,NA,TRBV5-1,CASSRPDSYQETQYF,TGCGCCAGCAGCCGTCCAGACAGCTATCAAGAGACCCAGTACTTC
NA,TRBJ2-1,NA,TRBV7-7,CASSSDIHNEQFF,TGTGCCAGCAGCTCAGACATTCACAATGAGCAGTTCTTC
NA,TRBJ2-2,medium-sized,TRBV7-9,CAAPPRTGELFF,TGTGCCGCCCCCCCCCGGACCGGGGAGCTGTTTTTT
NA,TRBJ1-1,NA,TRBV5-4,CASSSQDGGRTEAFF,TGTGCCAGCAGCTCACAGGACGGAGGGCGGACTGAAGCTTTCTTT
NA,TRBJ1-2,NA,TRBV6-1,CASSSPGGNYGYTF,TGTGCCAGCAGTTCTCCGGGAGGTAACTATGGCTACACCTTC
TRBD1,TRBJ1-1,NA,TRBV6-1,CASSEAGQWGPEAFF,TGTGCCAGCAGTGAAGCGGGACAGTGGGGCCCTGAAGCTTTCTTT
NA,TRBJ1-5,NA,TRBV7-8,CASGAGNQPQHF,TGTGCCTCAGGGGCGGGCAATCAGCCCCAGCATTTT
NA,TRBJ1-3,NA,TRBV19,CASSRAAGNTIYF,TGTGCCAGTTCCAGGGCGGCCGGAAACACCATATATTTT
NA,TRBJ1-2,NA,TRBV28,CASSDPLVQAMGYTF,TGTGCCAGCAGCGACCCACTCGTTCAGGCGATGGGCTACACCTTC
TRBD1,TRBJ1-3,NA,TRBV30,CAWSGTGLNTIYF,TGTGCCTGGAGTGGGACAGGGCTGAACACCATATATTTT
TRBD1,TRBJ1-3,NA,TRBV6-1,CASRRTGGSGNTIYF,TGTGCCAGCAGGAGGACAGGGGGCTCTGGAAACACCATATATTTT
NA,TRBJ1-5,NA,TRBV28,CASTDRGGYSNQPQHF,TGTGCCAGCACCGACCGAGGAGGATATAGCAATCAGCCCCAGCATTTT
NA,TRBJ1-2,NA,TRBV19,CASSGGSKANYGYTF,TGTGCCAGTAGTGGAGGCAGCAAAGCTAACTATGGCTACACCTTC
NA,TRBJ1-5,NA,TRBV2,CASSPDSSNQPQHF,TGTGCCAGCAGCCCCGACAGTAGCAATCAGCCCCAGCATTTT
TRBD1,TRBJ1-5,NA,TRBV6-5,CASSTGVYSNQPQHF,TGTGCCAGCAGCACAGGGGTTTATAGCAATCAGCCCCAGCATTTT
NA,TRBJ1-5,NA,TRBV4-2,CASSQDYQGSDQPQHF,TGTGCCAGCAGCCAAGATTACCAGGGAAGTGATCAGCCCCAGCATTTT
NA,TRBJ1-1,NA,TRBV18,CASSPNKRPPSFF,TGTGCCAGCTCACCGAACAAGCGACCTCCCTCTTTCTTT
TRBD1,TRBJ1-1,NA,TRBV6-6,CASNRGQITEAFF,TGTGCCTCGAACAGGGGGCAGATCACTGAAGCTTTCTTT
NA,TRBJ1-5,NA,TRBV27,CASSWGEGNQPQHF,TGTGCCAGCAGTTGGGGGGAGGGCAATCAGCCCCAGCATTTT
TRBD1,TRBJ1-1,NA,TRBV10-2,CASRGTGVIMNTEAFF,TGCGCCAGCAGGGGGACAGGGGTGATAATGAACACTGAAGCTTTCTTT
NA,TRBJ2-7,NA,TRBV30,CAWSFPRGNPRGEQYF,TGTGCCTGGAGTTTCCCACGGGGAAACCCCCGAGGCGAGCAGTACTTC
TRBD1,TRBJ1-5,NA,TRBV7-9,CASSFSGTGGNQPQHF,TGTGCCAGCAGCTTTTCCGGGACAGGGGGAAATCAGCCCCAGCATTTT
TRBD2,TRBJ2-3,NA,TRBV28,CASRTSGVGTDTQYF,TGTGCCAGCCGGACTAGCGGGGTGGGCACAGATACGCAGTATTTT